This entry concerns a single T cell receptor (beta chain). Using immunoSEQ multiplex PCR, the repertoire was profiled, and TCRdb retains in-frame clones only, with some absent. The sample lists about 150,000 clones, about 85% seen once, with around 8.1% in the top ten. This sample was included in a study of blood T cell repertoires in COVID-19. The receptor was isolated from a woman aged 55-69 years with COVID-19, enrolled during active disease. Sequenced input: peripheral blood.

Here the CDR3 reads CASSVKPQGTGTEAFF. As DNA, the CDR3 is TGTGCCAGCAGCGTTAAACCCCAGGGTACTGGCACTGAAGCTTTCTTT. The gene calls are TRBV9 and TRBJ1-1, with D maybe TRBD1 (5 bases). V shed 2 bases and J shed 4 bases, with 18 bases lying between them. The CDR3 totals 16 residues. CDR1 and CDR2 (germline): SGDLS, YYNGEE.